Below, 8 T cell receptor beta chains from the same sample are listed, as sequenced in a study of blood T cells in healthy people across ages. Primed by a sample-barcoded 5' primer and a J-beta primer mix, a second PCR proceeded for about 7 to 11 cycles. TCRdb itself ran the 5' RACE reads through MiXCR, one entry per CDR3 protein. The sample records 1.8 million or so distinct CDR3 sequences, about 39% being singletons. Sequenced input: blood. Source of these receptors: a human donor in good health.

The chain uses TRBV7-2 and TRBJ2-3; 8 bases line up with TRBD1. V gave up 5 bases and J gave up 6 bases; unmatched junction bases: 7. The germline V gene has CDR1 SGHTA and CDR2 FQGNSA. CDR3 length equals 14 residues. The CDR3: CASSVHRGLDTQYF. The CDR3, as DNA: TGTGCCAGCAGCGTCCACAGGGGGTTGGATACGCAGTATTTT.

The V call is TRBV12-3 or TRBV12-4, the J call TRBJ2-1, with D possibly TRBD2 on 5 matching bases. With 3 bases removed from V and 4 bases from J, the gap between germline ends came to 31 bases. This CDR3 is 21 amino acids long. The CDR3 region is CASSFIPGNIFYRTSYNEQFF. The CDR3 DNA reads TGTGCCAGCAGTTTCATCCCGGGAAATATATTTTACCGTACATCGTACAATGAGCAGTTCTTC.

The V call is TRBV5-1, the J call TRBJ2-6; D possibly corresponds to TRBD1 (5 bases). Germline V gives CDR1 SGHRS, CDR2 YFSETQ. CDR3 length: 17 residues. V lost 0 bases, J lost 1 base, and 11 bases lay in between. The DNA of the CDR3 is TGCGCCAGCAGCTTGGATATCCCAGGGTCTGGGGCCAACGTCCTGACTTTC. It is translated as CASSLDIPGSGANVLTF.

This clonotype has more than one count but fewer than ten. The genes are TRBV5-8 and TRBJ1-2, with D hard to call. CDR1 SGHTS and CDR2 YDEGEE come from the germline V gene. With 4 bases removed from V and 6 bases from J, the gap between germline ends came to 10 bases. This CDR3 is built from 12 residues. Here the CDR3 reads CASSRDFDGYTF. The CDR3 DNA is TGTGCCAGCAGCAGGGATTTCGATGGCTACACCTTC.

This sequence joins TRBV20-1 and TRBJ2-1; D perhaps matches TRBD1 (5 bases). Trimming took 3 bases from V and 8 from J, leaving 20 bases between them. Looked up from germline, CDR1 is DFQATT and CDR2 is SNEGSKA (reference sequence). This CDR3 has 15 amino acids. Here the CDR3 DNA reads TGCAGTGCTAGGAACCCGTCCCCAGGGTACGATGAGCAGTTCTTC. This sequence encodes CSARNPSPGYDEQFF.

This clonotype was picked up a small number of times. The CDR3 is CASSGILADTQYF. As DNA, the CDR3 is TGTGCCTCCTCCGGGATCCTGGCGGATACGCAGTATTTT. The V and J genes are TRBV15 and TRBJ2-3, with D maybe TRBD2 (5 bases). Germline-derived CDR1 and CDR2 are LNHNV and YYDKDF (reference sequence). The CDR3 covers 13 residues. V was clipped by 11 bases and J by 6 bases, with 18 bases between them.

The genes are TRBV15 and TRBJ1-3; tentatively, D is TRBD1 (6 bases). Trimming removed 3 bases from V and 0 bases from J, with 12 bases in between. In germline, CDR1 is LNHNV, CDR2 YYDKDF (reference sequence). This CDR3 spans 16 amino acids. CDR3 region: CATSSTGIVSGNTIYF. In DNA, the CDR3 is TGTGCCACCAGCAGTACAGGGATTGTCTCTGGAAACACCATATATTTT. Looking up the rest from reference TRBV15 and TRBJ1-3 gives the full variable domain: DAMVIQNPRYQVTQFGKPVTLSCSQTLNHNVMYWYQQKSSQAPKLLFHYYDKDFNNEADTPDNFQSRRPNTSFCFLDIRSPGLGDTAMYLCATSSTGIVSGNTIYFGEGSWLTVV.

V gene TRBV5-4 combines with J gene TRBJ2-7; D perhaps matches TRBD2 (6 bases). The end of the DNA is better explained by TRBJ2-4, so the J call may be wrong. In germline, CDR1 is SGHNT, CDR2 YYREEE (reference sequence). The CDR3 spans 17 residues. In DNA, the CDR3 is TGTGCCAGCAGCCGTGGGGACCCGCGGGGCCCCGAAAACATTCAGTACTTC. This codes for CASSRGDPRGPENIQYF.